The clone carrying this T cell receptor beta chain was picked up many times. Germline loops: CDR1 MDHEN, CDR2 SYDVKM. V trimming: 6 bases; J trimming: 0 bases; junction bases outside the gene matches: 7. CDR3 length: 15 amino acids. The data were obtained in a study of regulatory T cells in long-lasting Graves disease. Indicated time point: newly diagnosed GD, antithyroid drugs for less than 3 months. Following extraction of RNA from PBMCs, that RNA was used to make the TCR library. Arm-PCR with iRepertoire HTBI primers amplified the CDR3 regions for these TCR beta libraries. TCRdb itself ran the multiplex PCR reads through MiXCR, one entry per CDR3 protein. The sample records 300,000 to 400,000 distinct CDR3 sequences, 16% being singletons. These same data were also listed under a study on T cells in Graves' hyperthyroidism and ophthalmopathy. That work states: Pregnant or lactating patients were excluded, as were those with uncontrolled infection or other autoimmune disease. Separation of ophthalmopathy from stable hyperthyroidism was achieved by a 13 V-J model.

The chain couples TRBV28 to TRBJ1-1; 7 nucleotides line up with TRBD1. Specimen: peripheral blood mononuclear cells (PBMCs), collected at new diagnosis, from a patient treated with antithyroid drugs. The receptor was isolated from a man in his forties or fifties with Graves disease. The CDR3 region has the DNA TGTGCCAGCAGCTTCCCGGGACAGATGAACACTGAAGCTTTCTTT. Translating gives CASSFPGQMNTEAFF.